This T cell receptor beta chain was captured by sequencing in a study of Ad26.COV2.S vaccination and SARS-CoV-2 variants. Turning to the study itself: It was the COV1001 Ad26.COV2.S trial arm that included the donor. General study results and limits: Vaccinees and placebo recipients showed similar non-spike TCR breadth.

Treatment defined: some 19 received Ad26.COV2.S at low or high dose, single or two shots; 5 received placebo; per-sample allocation not given. The study sampled participants on day 63 after the first vaccine or placebo injection. A note on this clone: Its antigen remains unknown.

Generated by immunoSEQ multiplex PCR, the TCRdb table keeps only in-frame clones and is missing some. Of under 250,000 clones listed, around 88% are singletons. Specimen: peripheral blood, collected in a trial of Ad26.COV2.S vaccine versus placebo. The TCR was taken from a person between 18 and 65 years old who received the Ad26.COV2.S COVID-19 vaccine or a placebo.

The CDR3, as DNA: TGTGCCAGCAGTTTATCGAGGGTAGCTGCAGATACGCAGTATTTT. It encodes CASSLSRVAADTQYF. J is TRBJ2-3 and V is TRBV27; D is perhaps TRBD2 (5 bases). CDR1 is MNHEY and CDR2 is SMNVEV in the germline V gene (reference sequence). The CDR3 length is 15 residues. Trimming removed 0 bases from V and 4 bases from J, with 11 bases in between.